The rows below give T cell receptor beta chains drawn from one sample of a study of cytomegalovirus exposure and HLA in healthy donors. Profiling relied on immunoSEQ multiplex PCR, and the TCRdb table lists in-frame clones only, not all of them. The sample yields some 220,000 clones, 80% to 90% seen once. Sequenced: PBMCs. The receptor source for this set is a woman between 18 and 29 years old in good health and CMV-seronegative. The CDR3 runs from the conserved cysteine through the conserved F or W. The order of the fields is CDR3 length, J gene, clone size, D gene, V gene, CDR3 protein, CDR3 DNA. The D gene is left open where the match is weak. Clone size appears in some rows only: once, few, many, or a class for an expanded clone.

cdr3_length: 13
j_call: TRBJ1-2
clone_size: NA
d_call: NA
v_call: TRBV5-4
cdr3_aa: CASSLDRVYGYTF
cdr3_nt: TGTGCCAGCAGCTTGGACAGGGTCTATGGCTACACCTTC

cdr3_length: 16
j_call: TRBJ2-7
clone_size: NA
d_call: NA
v_call: TRBV4-1
cdr3_aa: CASSQEGALSSYEQYF
cdr3_nt: TGCGCCAGCAGCCAAGAGGGCGCCCTGTCCTCCTACGAGCAGTACTTC

cdr3_length: 17
j_call: TRBJ2-6
clone_size: NA
d_call: TRBD1
v_call: TRBV30
cdr3_aa: CAWRRGTGSSGANVLTF
cdr3_nt: TGTGCCTGGAGAAGGGGGACAGGGAGCTCTGGGGCCAACGTCCTGACTTTC

cdr3_length: 15
j_call: TRBJ2-5
clone_size: once
d_call: NA
v_call: TRBV5-1
cdr3_aa: CASSFGAAIGETQYF
cdr3_nt: TGCGCCAGCAGCTTTGGGGCAGCGATCGGAGAGACCCAGTACTTC

cdr3_length: 15
j_call: TRBJ1-1
clone_size: NA
d_call: NA
v_call: TRBV10-1
cdr3_aa: CASSPSVGGYTEAFF
cdr3_nt: TGCGCCAGCAGTCCCTCCGTGGGGGGGTACACTGAAGCTTTCTTT

cdr3_length: 18
j_call: TRBJ2-5
clone_size: NA
d_call: TRBD2
v_call: TRBV2
cdr3_aa: CASSESWLAGVYSETQYF
cdr3_nt: TGTGCCAGCAGTGAATCGTGGCTAGCGGGAGTATATTCCGAGACCCAGTACTTC

cdr3_length: 18
j_call: TRBJ2-1
clone_size: once
d_call: TRBD2
v_call: TRBV9
cdr3_aa: CASSVLAGGTSGSYEQFF
cdr3_nt: TGTGCCAGCAGCGTACTCGCTGGGGGGACTAGCGGGAGCTATGAGCAGTTCTTC

cdr3_length: 12
j_call: TRBJ2-1
clone_size: NA
d_call: NA
v_call: TRBV19
cdr3_aa: CASSWQGYEQFF
cdr3_nt: TGTGCCAGTAGTTGGCAGGGGTATGAGCAGTTCTTC

cdr3_length: 13
j_call: TRBJ2-7
clone_size: once
d_call: NA
v_call: TRBV7-8
cdr3_aa: CASGPPGRNEQYF
cdr3_nt: TGTGCCAGCGGGCCGCCAGGTCGGAACGAGCAGTACTTC

cdr3_length: 13
j_call: TRBJ1-4
clone_size: NA
d_call: NA
v_call: TRBV2
cdr3_aa: CASRQVSNEKLFF
cdr3_nt: TGTGCCAGCAGGCAGGTATCTAATGAAAAACTGTTTTTT

cdr3_length: 13
j_call: TRBJ2-7
clone_size: NA
d_call: TRBD1
v_call: TRBV27
cdr3_aa: CASSLQGADEQYF
cdr3_nt: TGTGCCAGCAGTTTACAGGGGGCGGATGAGCAGTACTTC

cdr3_length: 16
j_call: TRBJ2-7
clone_size: few
d_call: TRBD2
v_call: TRBV30
cdr3_aa: CAWSILREGPWYEQYF
cdr3_nt: TGTGCCTGGAGTATCTTGCGGGAGGGCCCTTGGTACGAGCAGTACTTC

cdr3_length: 15
j_call: TRBJ2-1
clone_size: NA
d_call: NA
v_call: TRBV18
cdr3_aa: CASSDLGGAYNEQFF
cdr3_nt: TGTGCCAGTTCCGACTTGGGCGGGGCCTACAATGAGCAGTTCTTC

cdr3_length: 13
j_call: TRBJ2-2
clone_size: NA
d_call: NA
v_call: TRBV6-5
cdr3_aa: CASSYLGTGELLF
cdr3_nt: TGTGCCAGCAGTTACCTGGGCACCGGGGAGCTGCTTTTT

cdr3_length: 15
j_call: TRBJ1-1
clone_size: NA
d_call: TRBD1
v_call: TRBV9
cdr3_aa: CASSAADRGNTEAFF
cdr3_nt: TGTGCCAGCAGCGCGGCCGACAGGGGGAACACTGAAGCTTTCTTT

cdr3_length: 15
j_call: TRBJ2-5
clone_size: NA
d_call: TRBD2
v_call: TRBV9
cdr3_aa: CASSVEGGGGWTQYF
cdr3_nt: TGTGCCAGCAGCGTAGAAGGCGGGGGGGGGTGGACCCAGTACTTC

cdr3_length: 15
j_call: TRBJ2-2
clone_size: NA
d_call: NA
v_call: TRBV19
cdr3_aa: CASSWAGSKTGELFF
cdr3_nt: TGTGCCAGTAGCTGGGCCGGGAGCAAAACCGGGGAGCTGTTTTTT

cdr3_length: 16
j_call: TRBJ1-2
clone_size: NA
d_call: NA
v_call: TRBV4-1
cdr3_aa: CASSQDSAGSNYGYTF
cdr3_nt: TGCGCCAGCAGCCAAGATTCGGCGGGAAGTAACTATGGCTACACCTTC

cdr3_length: 13
j_call: TRBJ2-7
clone_size: once
d_call: NA
v_call: TRBV4-3
cdr3_aa: CASSQDGGGEQYF
cdr3_nt: TGCGCCAGCAGCCAAGATGGTGGAGGCGAGCAGTACTTC

cdr3_length: 17
j_call: TRBJ2-5
clone_size: NA
d_call: TRBD2
v_call: TRBV9
cdr3_aa: CASSAGLAGASRETQYF
cdr3_nt: TGTGCCAGCAGCGCCGGACTAGCGGGAGCTTCGAGGGAGACCCAGTACTTC

cdr3_length: 17
j_call: TRBJ2-1
clone_size: NA
d_call: TRBD2
v_call: TRBV27
cdr3_aa: CASTLAIAGGLSNEQFF
cdr3_nt: TGTGCCAGCACCCTGGCGATAGCGGGGGGGCTTTCCAATGAGCAGTTCTTC

cdr3_length: 16
j_call: TRBJ1-2
clone_size: NA
d_call: NA
v_call: TRBV4-3
cdr3_aa: CASSQEAPPGEHGYTF
cdr3_nt: TGCGCCAGCAGCCAAGAGGCCCCTCCCGGGGAACATGGCTACACCTTC

cdr3_length: 13
j_call: TRBJ1-5
clone_size: NA
d_call: NA
v_call: TRBV13
cdr3_aa: CASSLQGSQPQHF
cdr3_nt: TGTGCCAGCAGCCTTCAGGGGAGTCAGCCCCAGCATTTT

cdr3_length: 14
j_call: TRBJ1-2
clone_size: NA
d_call: TRBD1
v_call: TRBV6-1
cdr3_aa: CASSDPGGYYGYTF
cdr3_nt: TGTGCCAGCAGTGACCCAGGGGGCTACTATGGCTACACCTTC

cdr3_length: 14
j_call: TRBJ1-3
clone_size: NA
d_call: NA
v_call: TRBV25-1
cdr3_aa: CASSEYGKGNTIYF
cdr3_nt: TGTGCCAGCAGTGAATATGGCAAAGGAAACACCATATATTTT

cdr3_length: 14
j_call: TRBJ2-7
clone_size: NA
d_call: NA
v_call: TRBV5-1
cdr3_aa: CASSLGPGTYEQYF
cdr3_nt: TGCGCCAGCAGCTTGGGACCAGGGACCTACGAGCAGTACTTC

cdr3_length: 13
j_call: TRBJ1-1
clone_size: once
d_call: TRBD1
v_call: TRBV6-5
cdr3_aa: CASVGQGPTEAFF
cdr3_nt: TGTGCCAGCGTCGGACAGGGACCCACTGAAGCTTTCTTT

cdr3_length: 15
j_call: TRBJ2-7
clone_size: NA
d_call: TRBD2
v_call: TRBV4-2
cdr3_aa: CASSQEKRENYEQYF
cdr3_nt: TGTGCCAGCAGCCAAGAAAAGCGGGAGAACTACGAGCAGTACTTC

cdr3_length: 17
j_call: TRBJ1-3
clone_size: NA
d_call: NA
v_call: TRBV5-6
cdr3_aa: CASSLEPGPLSGNTIYF
cdr3_nt: TGTGCCAGCAGCTTGGAGCCGGGTCCCCTCTCTGGAAACACCATATATTTT

cdr3_length: 17
j_call: TRBJ2-7
clone_size: NA
d_call: TRBD1
v_call: TRBV18
cdr3_aa: CASSPNRGQGNSYEQYF
cdr3_nt: TGTGCCAGCTCACCAAACCGGGGACAGGGAAATTCCTACGAGCAGTACTTC

cdr3_length: 15
j_call: TRBJ1-1
clone_size: NA
d_call: TRBD1
v_call: TRBV5-1
cdr3_aa: CASSSEPGQGTEAFF
cdr3_nt: TGCGCCAGCAGCTCAGAACCGGGACAGGGGACTGAAGCTTTCTTT

cdr3_length: 13
j_call: TRBJ1-1
clone_size: NA
d_call: NA
v_call: TRBV30
cdr3_aa: CAWSVTYSTEAFF
cdr3_nt: TGTGCCTGGAGTGTCACTTACAGTACTGAAGCTTTCTTT

cdr3_length: 17
j_call: TRBJ1-5
clone_size: NA
d_call: TRBD1
v_call: TRBV7-2
cdr3_aa: CASSLGTGVAPRQPQHF
cdr3_nt: TGTGCCAGCAGCTTAGGGACAGGGGTAGCACCCAGACAGCCCCAGCATTTT

cdr3_length: 16
j_call: TRBJ1-4
clone_size: NA
d_call: TRBD1
v_call: TRBV4-3
cdr3_aa: CASSQGDRMRWEKLFF
cdr3_nt: TGCGCCAGCAGCCAGGGGGACAGGATGAGGTGGGAAAAACTGTTTTTT

cdr3_length: 15
j_call: TRBJ1-4
clone_size: once
d_call: TRBD1
v_call: TRBV6-6
cdr3_aa: CASSDRGMANEKLFF
cdr3_nt: TGTGCCAGCAGTGACAGGGGCATGGCTAATGAAAAACTGTTTTTT

cdr3_length: 13
j_call: TRBJ2-7
clone_size: NA
d_call: TRBD1
v_call: TRBV14
cdr3_aa: CASSRTGGYEQYF
cdr3_nt: TGTGCCAGCAGTCGGACAGGGGGCTACGAGCAGTACTTC

cdr3_length: 16
j_call: TRBJ2-3
clone_size: NA
d_call: TRBD2
v_call: TRBV10-1
cdr3_aa: CASSTGLAGTTDTQYF
cdr3_nt: TGCGCCAGCAGCACGGGACTAGCGGGGACCACAGATACGCAGTATTTT

cdr3_length: 11
j_call: TRBJ1-1
clone_size: NA
d_call: NA
v_call: TRBV29-1
cdr3_aa: CSGGWNTEAFF
cdr3_nt: TGCAGCGGAGGTTGGAACACTGAAGCTTTCTTT

cdr3_length: 16
j_call: TRBJ1-2
clone_size: few
d_call: TRBD1
v_call: TRBV7-2
cdr3_aa: CASSLQNRGANYGYTF
cdr3_nt: TGTGCCAGCAGCCTACAAAACAGGGGGGCCAACTATGGCTACACCTTC

cdr3_length: 16
j_call: TRBJ1-1
clone_size: NA
d_call: NA
v_call: TRBV5-1
cdr3_aa: CASSHLLTGRDTEAFF
cdr3_nt: TGCGCCAGCAGCCATCTTTTAACAGGGAGGGACACTGAAGCTTTCTTT

cdr3_length: 15
j_call: TRBJ1-2
clone_size: NA
d_call: TRBD1
v_call: TRBV9
cdr3_aa: CASSVDGTGRYGYTF
cdr3_nt: TGTGCCAGCAGCGTAGACGGGACAGGGAGGTATGGCTACACCTTC